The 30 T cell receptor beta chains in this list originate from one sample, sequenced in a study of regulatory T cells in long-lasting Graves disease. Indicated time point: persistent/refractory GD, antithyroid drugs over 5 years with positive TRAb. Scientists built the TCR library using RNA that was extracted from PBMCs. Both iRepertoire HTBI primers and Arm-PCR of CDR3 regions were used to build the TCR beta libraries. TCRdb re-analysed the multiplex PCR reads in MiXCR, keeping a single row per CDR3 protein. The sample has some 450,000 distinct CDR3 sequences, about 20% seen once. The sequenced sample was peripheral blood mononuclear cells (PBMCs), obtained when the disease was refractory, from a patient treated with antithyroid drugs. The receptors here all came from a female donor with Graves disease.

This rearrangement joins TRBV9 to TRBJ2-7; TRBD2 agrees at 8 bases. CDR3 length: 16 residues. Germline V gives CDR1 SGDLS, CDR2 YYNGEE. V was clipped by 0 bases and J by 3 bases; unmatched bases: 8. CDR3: CASSVAMAGGLYEQYF. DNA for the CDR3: TGTGCCAGCAGCGTAGCTATGGCGGGAGGACTCTACGAGCAGTACTTC.

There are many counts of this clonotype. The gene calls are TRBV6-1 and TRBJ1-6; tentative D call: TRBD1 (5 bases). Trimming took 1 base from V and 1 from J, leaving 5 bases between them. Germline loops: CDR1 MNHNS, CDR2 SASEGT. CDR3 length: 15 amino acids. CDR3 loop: CASSEGGSYNSPLHF. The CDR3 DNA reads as TGTGCCAGCAGTGAAGGGGGGTCCTATAATTCACCCCTCCACTTT.

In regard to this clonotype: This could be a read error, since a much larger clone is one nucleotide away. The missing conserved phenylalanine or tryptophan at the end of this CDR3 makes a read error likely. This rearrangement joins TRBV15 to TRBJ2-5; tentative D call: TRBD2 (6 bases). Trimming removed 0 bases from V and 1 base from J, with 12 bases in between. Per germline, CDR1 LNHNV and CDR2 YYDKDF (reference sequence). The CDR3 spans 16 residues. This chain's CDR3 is CATSRDFGGTQETQYY. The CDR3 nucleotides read TGTGCCACCAGCAGAGATTTTGGGGGGACCCAAGAGACCCAGTACTAC.

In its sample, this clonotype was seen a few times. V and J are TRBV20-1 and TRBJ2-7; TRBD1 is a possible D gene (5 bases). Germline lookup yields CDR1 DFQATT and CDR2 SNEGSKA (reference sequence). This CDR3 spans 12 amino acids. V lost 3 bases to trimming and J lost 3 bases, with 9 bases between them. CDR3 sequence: CSARGPVYEQYF. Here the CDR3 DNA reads TGCAGTGCTAGGGGGCCAGTCTACGAGCAGTACTTC.

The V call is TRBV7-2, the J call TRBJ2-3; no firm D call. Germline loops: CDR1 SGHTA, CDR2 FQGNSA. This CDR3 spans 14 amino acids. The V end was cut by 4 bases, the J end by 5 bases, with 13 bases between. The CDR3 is CASSSYGIVDTQYF. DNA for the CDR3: TGTGCCAGCAGCTCGTATGGGATCGTAGATACGCAGTATTTT. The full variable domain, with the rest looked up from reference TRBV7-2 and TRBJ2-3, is GAGVSQSPSNKVTEKGKDVELRCDPISGHTALYWYRQSLGQGLEFLIYFQGNSAPDKSGLPSDRFSAERTGGSVSTLTIQRTQQEDSAVYLCASSSYGIVDTQYFGPGTRLTVL.

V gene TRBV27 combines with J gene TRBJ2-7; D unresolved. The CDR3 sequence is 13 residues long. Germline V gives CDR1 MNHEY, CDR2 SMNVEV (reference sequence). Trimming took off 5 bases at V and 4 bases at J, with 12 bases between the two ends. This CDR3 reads CASSRAHRYEQYF. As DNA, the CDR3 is TGTGCCAGCAGTCGGGCCCATCGTTACGAGCAGTACTTC.

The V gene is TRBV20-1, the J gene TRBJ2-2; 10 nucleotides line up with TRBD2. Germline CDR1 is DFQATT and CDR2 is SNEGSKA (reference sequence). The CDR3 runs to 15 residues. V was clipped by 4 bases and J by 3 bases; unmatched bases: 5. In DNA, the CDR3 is TGCAGTGCTAAAACTAGCGGGACCCACACCGGGGAGCTGTTTTTT. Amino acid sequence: CSAKTSGTHTGELFF.

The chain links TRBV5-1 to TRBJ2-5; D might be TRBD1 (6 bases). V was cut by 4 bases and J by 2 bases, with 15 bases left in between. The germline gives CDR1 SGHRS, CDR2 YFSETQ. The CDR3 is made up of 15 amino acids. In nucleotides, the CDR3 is TGCGCCAGCAGCCTGGACCCCGGGACACAAGAGACCCAGTACTTC. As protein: CASSLDPGTQETQYF.

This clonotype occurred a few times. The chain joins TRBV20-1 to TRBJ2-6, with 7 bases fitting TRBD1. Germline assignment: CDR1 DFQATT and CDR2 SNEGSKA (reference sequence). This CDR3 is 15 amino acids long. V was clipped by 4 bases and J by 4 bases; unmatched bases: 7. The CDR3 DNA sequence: TGCAGTGCTACCCAACAGGGGACCGGGGCCAACGTCCTGACTTTC. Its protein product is CSATQQGTGANVLTF.

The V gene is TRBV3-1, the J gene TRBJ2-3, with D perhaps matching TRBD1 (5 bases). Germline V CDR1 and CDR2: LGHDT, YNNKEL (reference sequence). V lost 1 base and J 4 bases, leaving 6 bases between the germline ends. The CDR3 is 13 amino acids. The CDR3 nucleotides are TGTGCCAGCAGCCAAGGGGGCGCAGATACGCAGTATTTT. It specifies CASSQGGADTQYF.

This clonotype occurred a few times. Here the CDR3 DNA reads TGTGCCAGCAGTGAAGCGCGGCTAGCGGGGGGGACCCAGTACTTC. Protein sequence: CASSEARLAGGTQYF. J is TRBJ2-5 and V is TRBV6-1; TRBD2 agrees at 11 bases. The trim removed 0 bases at V and 7 bases at J, leaving 4 bases unmatched. The CDR3 is 15 amino acids. Germline CDR1 is MNHNS and CDR2 is SASEGT.

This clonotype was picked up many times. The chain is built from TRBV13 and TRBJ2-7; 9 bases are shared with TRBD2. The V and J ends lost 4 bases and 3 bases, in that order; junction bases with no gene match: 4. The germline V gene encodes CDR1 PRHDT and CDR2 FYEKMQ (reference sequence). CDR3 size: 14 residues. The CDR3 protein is CASSSGLAIYEQYF. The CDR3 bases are TGTGCCAGCAGCTCAGGACTAGCGATCTACGAGCAGTACTTC.

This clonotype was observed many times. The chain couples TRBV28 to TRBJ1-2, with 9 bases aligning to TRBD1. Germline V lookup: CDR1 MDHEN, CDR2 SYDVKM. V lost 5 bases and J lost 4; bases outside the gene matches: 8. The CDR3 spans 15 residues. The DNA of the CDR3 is TGTGCCAGCAGTCCGGACAGGGGATCTACCTATGGCTACACCTTC. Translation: CASSPDRGSTYGYTF.

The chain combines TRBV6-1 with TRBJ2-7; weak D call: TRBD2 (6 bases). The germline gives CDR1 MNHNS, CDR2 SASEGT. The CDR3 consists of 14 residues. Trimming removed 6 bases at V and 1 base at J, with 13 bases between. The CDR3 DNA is TGTGCCAGCAGCGGGGGAGCAGGGTCCTACGAGCAGTACTTC. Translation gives CASSGGAGSYEQYF.

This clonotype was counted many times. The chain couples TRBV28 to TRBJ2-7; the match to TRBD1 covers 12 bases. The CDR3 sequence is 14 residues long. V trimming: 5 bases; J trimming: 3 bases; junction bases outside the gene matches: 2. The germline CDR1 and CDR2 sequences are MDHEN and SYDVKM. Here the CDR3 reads CASSGTGGIYEQYF. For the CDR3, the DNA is TGTGCCAGCAGTGGGACAGGGGGCATCTACGAGCAGTACTTC.

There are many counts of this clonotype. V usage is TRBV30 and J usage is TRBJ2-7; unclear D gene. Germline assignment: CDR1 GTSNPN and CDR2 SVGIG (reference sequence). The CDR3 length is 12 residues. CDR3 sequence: CACTPGSYEQYF. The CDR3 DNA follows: TGTGCTTGTACACCGGGCTCCTACGAGCAGTACTTC.

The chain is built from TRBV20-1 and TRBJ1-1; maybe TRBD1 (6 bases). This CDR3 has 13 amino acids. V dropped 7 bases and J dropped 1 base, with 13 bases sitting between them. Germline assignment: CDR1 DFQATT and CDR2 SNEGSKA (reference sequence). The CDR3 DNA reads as TGCAGTGTCAGCCCAGGGGCGAACACTGAAGCTTTCTTT. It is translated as CSVSPGANTEAFF.

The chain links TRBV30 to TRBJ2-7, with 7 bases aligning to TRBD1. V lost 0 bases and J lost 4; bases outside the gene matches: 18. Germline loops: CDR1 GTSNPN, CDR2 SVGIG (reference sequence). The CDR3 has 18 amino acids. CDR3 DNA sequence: TGTGCCTGGAGTGTACCGGAGACAGGGATCCCTTTTTCATACGAGCAGTACTTC. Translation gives CAWSVPETGIPFSYEQYF.

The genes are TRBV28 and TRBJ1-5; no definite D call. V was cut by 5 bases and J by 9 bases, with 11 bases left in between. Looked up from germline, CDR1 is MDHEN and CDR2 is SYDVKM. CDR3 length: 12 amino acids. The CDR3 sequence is CASSPLNRPQHF. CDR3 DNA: TGTGCCAGCAGTCCACTCAACCGGCCCCAGCATTTT.

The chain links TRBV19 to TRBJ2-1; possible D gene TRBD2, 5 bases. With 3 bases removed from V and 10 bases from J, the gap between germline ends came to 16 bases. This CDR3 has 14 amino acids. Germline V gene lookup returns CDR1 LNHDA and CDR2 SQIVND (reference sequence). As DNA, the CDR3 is TGTGCCAGTAGTATTCCGGGATCTCCCCCCGAGCAGTTCTTC. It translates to CASSIPGSPPEQFF.

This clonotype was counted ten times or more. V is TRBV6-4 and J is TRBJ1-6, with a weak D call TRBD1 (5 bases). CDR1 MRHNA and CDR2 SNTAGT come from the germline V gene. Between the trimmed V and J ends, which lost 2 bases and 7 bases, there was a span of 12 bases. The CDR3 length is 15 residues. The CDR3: CASSDQDTKNSPLHF. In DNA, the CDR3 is TGTGCCAGCAGTGACCAGGACACGAAGAATTCACCCCTCCACTTT.

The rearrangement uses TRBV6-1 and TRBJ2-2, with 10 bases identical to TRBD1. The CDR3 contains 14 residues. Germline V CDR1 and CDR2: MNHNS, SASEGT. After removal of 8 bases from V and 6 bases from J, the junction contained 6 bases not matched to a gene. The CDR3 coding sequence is TGTGCCAGCGTGGACAGGGGGTTCCCCGGGGAGCTGTTTTTT. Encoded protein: CASVDRGFPGELFF.

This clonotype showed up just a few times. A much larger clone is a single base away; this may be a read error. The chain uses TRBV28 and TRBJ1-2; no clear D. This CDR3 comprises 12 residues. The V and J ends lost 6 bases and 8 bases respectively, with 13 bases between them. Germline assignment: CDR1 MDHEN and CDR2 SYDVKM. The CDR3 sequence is CASSVGLWGYTF. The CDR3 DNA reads TGTGCCAGCAGCGTGGGTCTTTGGGGCTACACCTTC.

CDR3 residues: CASSEGGRNTGELFF. The CDR3 DNA reads as TGTGCCAGCAGTGAAGGTGGCAGGAACACCGGGGAGCTGTTTTTT. This sequence joins TRBV25-1 and TRBJ2-2; D not resolved. The CDR3 contains 15 residues. Trimming removed 2 bases from V and 1 base from J, with 8 bases in between. CDR1 MGHDK and CDR2 SYGVNS come from the germline V gene.

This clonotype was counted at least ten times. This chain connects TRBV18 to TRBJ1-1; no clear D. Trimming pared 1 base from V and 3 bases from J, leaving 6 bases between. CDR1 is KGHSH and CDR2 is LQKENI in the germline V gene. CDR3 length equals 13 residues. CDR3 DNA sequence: TGTGCCAGCTCACCACTAAGGGACACTGAAGCTTTCTTT. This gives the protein CASSPLRDTEAFF.

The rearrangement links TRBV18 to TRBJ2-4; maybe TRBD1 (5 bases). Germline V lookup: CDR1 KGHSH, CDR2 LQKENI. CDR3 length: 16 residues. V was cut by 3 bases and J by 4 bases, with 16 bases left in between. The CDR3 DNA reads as TGTGCCAGCTCACCGCCTGGGGCAGGGAAGAAAAACATTCAGTACTTC. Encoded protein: CASSPPGAGKKNIQYF.

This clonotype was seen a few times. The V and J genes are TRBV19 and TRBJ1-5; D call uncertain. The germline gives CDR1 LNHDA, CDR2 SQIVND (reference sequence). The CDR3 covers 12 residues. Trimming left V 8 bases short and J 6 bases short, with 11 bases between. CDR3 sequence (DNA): TGTGCCAGTGGTAGGGCTGGTCAGCCCCAGCATTTT. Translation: CASGRAGQPQHF.

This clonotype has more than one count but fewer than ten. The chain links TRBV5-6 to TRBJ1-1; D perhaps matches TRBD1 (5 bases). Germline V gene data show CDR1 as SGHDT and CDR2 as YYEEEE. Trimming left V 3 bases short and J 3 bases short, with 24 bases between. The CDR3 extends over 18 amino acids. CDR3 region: CASSSPLYRAVGDTEAFF. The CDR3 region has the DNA TGTGCCAGCAGCTCACCCCTTTATAGGGCCGTGGGGGACACTGAAGCTTTCTTT.

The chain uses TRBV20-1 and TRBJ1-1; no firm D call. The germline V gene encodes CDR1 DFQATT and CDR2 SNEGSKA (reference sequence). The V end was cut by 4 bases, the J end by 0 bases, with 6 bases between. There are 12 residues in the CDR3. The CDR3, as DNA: TGCAGTGCTAAGGGAATGAACACTGAAGCTTTCTTT. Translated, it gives CSAKGMNTEAFF.

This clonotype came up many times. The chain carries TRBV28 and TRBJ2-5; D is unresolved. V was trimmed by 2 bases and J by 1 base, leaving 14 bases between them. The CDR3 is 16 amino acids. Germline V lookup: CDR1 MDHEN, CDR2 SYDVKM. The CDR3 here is CASSLPTLVGQETQYF. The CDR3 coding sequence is TGTGCCAGCAGTTTACCGACCTTGGTTGGCCAAGAGACCCAGTACTTC.